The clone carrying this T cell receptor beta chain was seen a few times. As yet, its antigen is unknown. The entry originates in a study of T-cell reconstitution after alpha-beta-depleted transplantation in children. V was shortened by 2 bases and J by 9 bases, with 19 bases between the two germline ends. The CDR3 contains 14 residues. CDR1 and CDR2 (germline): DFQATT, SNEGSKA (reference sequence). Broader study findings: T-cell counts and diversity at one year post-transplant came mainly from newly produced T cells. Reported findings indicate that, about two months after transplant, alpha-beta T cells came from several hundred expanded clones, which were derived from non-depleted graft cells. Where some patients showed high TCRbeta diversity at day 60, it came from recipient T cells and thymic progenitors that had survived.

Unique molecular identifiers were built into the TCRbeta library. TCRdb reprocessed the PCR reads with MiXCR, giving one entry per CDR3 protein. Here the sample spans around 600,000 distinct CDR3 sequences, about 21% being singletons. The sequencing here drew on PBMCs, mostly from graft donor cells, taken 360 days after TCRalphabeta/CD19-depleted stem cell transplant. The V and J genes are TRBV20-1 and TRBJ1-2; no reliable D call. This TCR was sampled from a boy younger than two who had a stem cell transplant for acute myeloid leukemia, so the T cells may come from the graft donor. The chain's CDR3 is CSARSLTWEFSYTF. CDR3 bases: TGCAGTGCTAGAAGCCTTACCTGGGAGTTCAGCTACACCTTC.